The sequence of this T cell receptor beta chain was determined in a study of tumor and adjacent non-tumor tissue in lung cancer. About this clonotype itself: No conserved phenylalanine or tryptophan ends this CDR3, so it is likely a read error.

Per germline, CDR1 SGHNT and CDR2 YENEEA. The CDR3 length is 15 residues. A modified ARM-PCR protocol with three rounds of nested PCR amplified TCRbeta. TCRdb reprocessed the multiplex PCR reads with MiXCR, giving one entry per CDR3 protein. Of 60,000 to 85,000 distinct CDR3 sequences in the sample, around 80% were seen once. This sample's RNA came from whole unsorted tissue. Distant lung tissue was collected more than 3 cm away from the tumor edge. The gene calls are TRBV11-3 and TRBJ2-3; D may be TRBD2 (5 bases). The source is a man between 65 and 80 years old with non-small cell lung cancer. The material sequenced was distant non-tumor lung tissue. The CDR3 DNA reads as TGTGCCAGCACCCGTCGGGAAGTAAGTACAGATGCGCAGTATTCT. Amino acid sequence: CASTRREVSTDAQYS.